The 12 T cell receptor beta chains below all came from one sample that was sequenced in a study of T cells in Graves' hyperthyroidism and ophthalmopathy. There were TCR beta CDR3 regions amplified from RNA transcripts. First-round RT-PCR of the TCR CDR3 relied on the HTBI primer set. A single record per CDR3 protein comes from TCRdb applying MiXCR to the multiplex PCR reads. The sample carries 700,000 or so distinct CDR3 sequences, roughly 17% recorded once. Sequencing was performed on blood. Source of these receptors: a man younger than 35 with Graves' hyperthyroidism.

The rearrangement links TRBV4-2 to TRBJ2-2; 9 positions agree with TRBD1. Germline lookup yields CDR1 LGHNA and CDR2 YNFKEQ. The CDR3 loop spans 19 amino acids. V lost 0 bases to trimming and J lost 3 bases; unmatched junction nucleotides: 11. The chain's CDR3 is CASSQDLVGTGPYTGELFF. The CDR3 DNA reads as TGTGCCAGCAGCCAAGATTTAGTGGGGACAGGGCCATACACCGGGGAGCTGTTTTTT.

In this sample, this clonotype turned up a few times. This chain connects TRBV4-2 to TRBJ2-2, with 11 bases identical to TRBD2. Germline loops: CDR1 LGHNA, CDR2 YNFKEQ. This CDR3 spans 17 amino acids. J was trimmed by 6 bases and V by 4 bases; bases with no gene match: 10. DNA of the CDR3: TGTGCCAGCAGCCCTCTGACTAGCGGGACCGGCGCCGGGGAGCTGTTTTTT. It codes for CASSPLTSGTGAGELFF.

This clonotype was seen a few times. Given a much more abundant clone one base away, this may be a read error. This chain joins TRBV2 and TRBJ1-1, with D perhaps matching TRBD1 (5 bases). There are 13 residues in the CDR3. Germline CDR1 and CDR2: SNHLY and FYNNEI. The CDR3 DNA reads TGTGCCAGCAGTGTAGGGATGGACACTGAAGCTTCCTTT. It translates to CASSVGMDTEASF.

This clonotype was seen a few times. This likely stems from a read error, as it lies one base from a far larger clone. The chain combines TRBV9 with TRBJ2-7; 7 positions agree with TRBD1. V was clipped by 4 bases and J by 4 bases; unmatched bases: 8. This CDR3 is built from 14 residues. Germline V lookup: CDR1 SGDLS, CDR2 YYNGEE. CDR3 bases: TGTGCCAGCAGCTTCGGACAGGCCCCTTACGAGCAGTACTTC. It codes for CASSFGQAPYEQYF.

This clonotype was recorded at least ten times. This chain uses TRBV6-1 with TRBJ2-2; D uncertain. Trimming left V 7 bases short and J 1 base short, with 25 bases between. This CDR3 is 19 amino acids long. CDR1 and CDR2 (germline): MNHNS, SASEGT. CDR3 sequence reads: CASTRKFGIERVNTGELFF. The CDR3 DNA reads TGTGCCAGCACCCGAAAATTTGGGATTGAACGAGTGAACACCGGGGAGCTGTTTTTT.

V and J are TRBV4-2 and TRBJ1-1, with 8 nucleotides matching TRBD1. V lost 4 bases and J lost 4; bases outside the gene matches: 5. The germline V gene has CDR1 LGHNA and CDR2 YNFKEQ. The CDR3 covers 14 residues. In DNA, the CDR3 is TGTGCCAGCAGCCGAGAAACAGGGGGCACTGAAGCTTTCTTT. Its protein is CASSRETGGTEAFF.

The CDR3 sequence is CASSQEPAGNEQYF. The CDR3 nucleotides are TGTGCCAGCAGCCAAGAACCAGCGGGCAACGAGCAGTACTTC. The chain carries TRBV4-2 and TRBJ2-7; D is perhaps TRBD2 (6 bases). CDR1 is LGHNA and CDR2 is YNFKEQ in the germline V gene. The CDR3 sequence is 14 residues long. V shed 0 bases and J shed 5 bases, with 11 bases lying between them.

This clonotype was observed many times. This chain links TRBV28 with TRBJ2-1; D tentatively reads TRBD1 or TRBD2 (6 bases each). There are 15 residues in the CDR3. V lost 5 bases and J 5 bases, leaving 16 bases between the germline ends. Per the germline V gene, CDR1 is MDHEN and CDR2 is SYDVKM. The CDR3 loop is CASSQQGRRDNEQFF. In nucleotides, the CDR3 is TGTGCCAGCAGTCAACAGGGAAGGAGGGACAATGAGCAGTTCTTC.

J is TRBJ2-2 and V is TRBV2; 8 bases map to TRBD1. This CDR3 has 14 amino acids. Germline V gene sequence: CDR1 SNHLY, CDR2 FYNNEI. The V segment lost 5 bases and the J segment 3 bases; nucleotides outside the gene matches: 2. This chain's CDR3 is CASSPTGDTGELFF. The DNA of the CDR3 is TGTGCCAGCAGTCCGACAGGGGACACCGGGGAGCTGTTTTTT.

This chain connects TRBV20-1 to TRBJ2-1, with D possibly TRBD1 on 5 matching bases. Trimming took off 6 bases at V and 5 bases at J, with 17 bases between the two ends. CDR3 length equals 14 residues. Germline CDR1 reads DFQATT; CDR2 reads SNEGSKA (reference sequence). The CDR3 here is CSAREDRMNNEQFF. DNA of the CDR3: TGCAGTGCCAGGGAAGACAGAATGAACAATGAGCAGTTCTTC.

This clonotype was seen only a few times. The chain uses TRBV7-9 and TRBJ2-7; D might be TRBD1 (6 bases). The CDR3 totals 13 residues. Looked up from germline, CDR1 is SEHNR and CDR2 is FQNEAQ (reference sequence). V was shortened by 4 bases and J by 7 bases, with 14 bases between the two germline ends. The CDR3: CASSSSTGREQYF. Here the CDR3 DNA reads TGTGCCAGCAGCTCTTCGACAGGTAGGGAGCAGTACTTC. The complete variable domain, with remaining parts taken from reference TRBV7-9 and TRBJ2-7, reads DTGVSQNPRHKITKRGQNVTFRCDPISEHNRLYWYRQTLGQGPEFLTYFQNEAQLEKSRLLSDRFSAERPKGSFSTLEIQRTEQGDSAMYLCASSSSTGREQYFGPGTRLTVT.

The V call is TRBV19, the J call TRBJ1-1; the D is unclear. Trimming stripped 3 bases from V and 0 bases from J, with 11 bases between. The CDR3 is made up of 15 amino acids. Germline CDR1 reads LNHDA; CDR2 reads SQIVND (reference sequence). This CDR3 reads CASSIFHTMNTEAFF. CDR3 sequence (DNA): TGTGCCAGTAGTATCTTTCACACCATGAACACTGAAGCTTTCTTT.